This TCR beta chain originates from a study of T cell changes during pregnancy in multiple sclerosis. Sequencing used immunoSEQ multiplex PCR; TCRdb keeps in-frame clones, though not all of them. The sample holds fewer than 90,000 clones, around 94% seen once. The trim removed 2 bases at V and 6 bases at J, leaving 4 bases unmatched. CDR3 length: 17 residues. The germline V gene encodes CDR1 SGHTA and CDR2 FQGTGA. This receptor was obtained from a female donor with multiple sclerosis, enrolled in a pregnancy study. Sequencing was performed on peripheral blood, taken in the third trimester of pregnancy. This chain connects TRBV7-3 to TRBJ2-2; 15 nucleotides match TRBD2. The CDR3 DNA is TGTGCCAGCAGCTTACGGCGGACTAGCGGGAGGGCCGGGGAGCTGTTTTTT. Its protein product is CASSLRRTSGRAGELFF.